These T cell receptor beta chains were read from a single sample in a study of T cells after yellow fever vaccination. One entry per CDR3 protein, called by TCRdb with MiXCR from the 5' RACE reads. The sample has 450,000 to 550,000 distinct CDR3 sequences; 20% to 25% are singletons. Specimen: PBMCs, collected less than 25 days after the first yellow fever vaccination. The receptors come from a man between 18 and 35 years old who received the YFV17D yellow fever vaccine. CDR3s include the opening cysteine and the closing phenylalanine or tryptophan. D genes are given only for firm matches. Expanded clones get a size class; other rows say once, few or many, or leave the size out.

J gene	D gene	V gene	clone size	CDR3 DNA	CDR3 protein
TRBJ2-1	TRBD1	TRBV4-2	NA	TGTGCCAGCAGCCAAGACCCGGGACAGGTGTTCCATGAGCAGTTCTTC	CASSQDPGQVFHEQFF
TRBJ2-7	TRBD1	TRBV20-1	NA	TGCAGTGCTAGAGAGGACAGGGTCGATCAGTACTTC	CSAREDRVDQYF
TRBJ2-5	NA	TRBV10-3	NA	TGTGCCATCAGTGGCCGAGGCGGGGAGACCCAGTACTTC	CAISGRGGETQYF
TRBJ1-5	NA	TRBV5-5	NA	TGTGCCAGCAGCTTCGTAAGGAATCAGCCCCAGCATTTT	CASSFVRNQPQHF
TRBJ1-2	TRBD1	TRBV6-1	NA	TGTGCCAGCAGCTGGGACAGGGGAGGTCCCTATGGCTACACCTTC	CASSWDRGGPYGYTF
TRBJ2-7	NA	TRBV7-9	NA	TGTGCCAGCGGGGCCCTCGGGGAGCAGTACTTC	CASGALGEQYF
TRBJ2-5	TRBD1	TRBV7-9	NA	TGTGCCAGCAGCTTTACAGGGGCCCCGGGTCCTGGAGAGACCCAGTACTTC	CASSFTGAPGPGETQYF
TRBJ1-6	NA	TRBV12-3/TRBV12-4	few	TGTGCCAGCAGTCTAACAGGGCCCTATAATTCACCCCTCCACTTT	CASSLTGPYNSPLHF
TRBJ1-2	NA	TRBV7-2	few	TGTGCCAGCAGCCGGACTAACCTTGGCTACACCTTC	CASSRTNLGYTF
TRBJ2-5	NA	TRBV18	NA	TGTGCCAGCTCACCAACAGGGAGGCAAGAGACCCAGTACTTC	CASSPTGRQETQYF
TRBJ2-7	NA	TRBV3-1	NA	TGTGCCAGCAGCCAAGTGTTACGCGAGCAGTACTTC	CASSQVLREQYF
TRBJ2-2	TRBD1	TRBV11-1	few	TGTGCCAGCAGCTTCCCCCGGGACAGGGGGCTTTTCGACGGGGAGCTGTTTTTT	CASSFPRDRGLFDGELFF
TRBJ1-2	NA	TRBV6-1	few	TGTGCCAGCATGTCCGGGGGGAACTATGGCTACACCTTC	CASMSGGNYGYTF
TRBJ2-2	NA	TRBV6-5	few	TGTGCCAGCAGTTACGCCCAAGTCACCGGGGAGCTGTTTTTT	CASSYAQVTGELFF
TRBJ2-5	TRBD1	TRBV6-5	many	TGTGCCAGCAGTTACCATACAGGGGAGAAGACCCAGTACTTC	CASSYHTGEKTQYF
TRBJ2-4	TRBD1	TRBV5-1	NA	TGCGCCAGCGATCCGGGACAGGGGCCCTCGGGGATTCAGTACTTC	CASDPGQGPSGIQYF
TRBJ2-5	NA	TRBV18	many	TGTGCCAGCTCGCAAAACCGGGGGGAGACCCAGTACTTC	CASSQNRGETQYF
TRBJ1-2	NA	TRBV28	NA	TGTGCCAGCAGTTCTACAGTGGATATAGAGGGCTACACCTTC	CASSSTVDIEGYTF
TRBJ1-3	TRBD1	TRBV7-2	few	TGTGCCAGCAGCCCCGGGACAGGGAGAAACACCATATATTTT	CASSPGTGRNTIYF
TRBJ2-3	TRBD2	TRBV29-1	NA	TGCAGCGCCGCCGGGCGGGGGAAGGGGGATACGCAGTATTTT	CSAAGRGKGDTQYF
TRBJ2-5	TRBD1	TRBV14	NA	TGTGCCAGCAGCCAAGATTCCGTCGGGACAGGGGATGAGACCCAGTACTTC	CASSQDSVGTGDETQYF
TRBJ1-1	NA	TRBV7-9	NA	TGTGCCAGCAGCTTAGATGCGTCGAACACTGAAGCTTTCTTT	CASSLDASNTEAFF
TRBJ2-5	TRBD2	TRBV10-3	NA	TGTGCCACCGGACGTCAGACTAGCAACCAAGAGACCCAGTACTTC	CATGRQTSNQETQYF
TRBJ2-3	NA	TRBV6-5	NA	TGTGCCAGCAGTTACCGTCCCTACCCAGATACGCAGTATTTT	CASSYRPYPDTQYF
TRBJ1-4	NA	TRBV14	NA	TGTGCCAGCAGCTCAAGGGCCCAATGGAAACTGTTTTTT	CASSSRAQWKLFF
TRBJ2-3	TRBD1	TRBV7-9	few	TGTGCCAGCAGCTTGGGGACAGGGAAGACGCAGTATTTT	CASSLGTGKTQYF
TRBJ2-2	TRBD2	TRBV6-5	few	TGTGCCAGCAGTTACCCGGGGGGGAGCGAAGGTACCGGGGAGCTGTTTTTT	CASSYPGGSEGTGELFF
TRBJ2-7	TRBD1	TRBV7-2	NA	TGTGCCAGCAGCTGGGACAGGGACTACGAGCAGTACTTC	CASSWDRDYEQYF
TRBJ2-3	TRBD1	TRBV10-3	NA	TGTGCCATCAGCCGACAGGGGAGCACAGATACGCAGTATTTT	CAISRQGSTDTQYF
TRBJ2-7	TRBD2	TRBV4-1	once	TGCGCCAGCAGCCAAAGGGTCTCGAGCGGGGGGCGGATTTGGTACGAGCAGTACTTC	CASSQRVSSGGRIWYEQYF
TRBJ2-5	NA	TRBV20-1	NA	TGCAGTGCTAGACGGCAGTGGGGGACCCAAGAGACCCAGTACTTC	CSARRQWGTQETQYF
TRBJ2-7	TRBD2	TRBV15	NA	TGTGCCACCAGCAGGCCTAGCGGGGGCTCCTACGAGCAGTACTTC	CATSRPSGGSYEQYF
TRBJ2-7	NA	TRBV5-1	few	TGCGCCAGCACTCGCAGGGGGGCCCCCTACGAGCAGTACTTC	CASTRRGAPYEQYF
TRBJ1-6	NA	TRBV27	NA	TGTGCCAGCAGTTTGGAAGGGGCGGGGGGTCATTCACCCCTCCACTTT	CASSLEGAGGHSPLHF
TRBJ1-4	NA	TRBV15	NA	TGTGCCACCAGTAACAGGGTTTATCGTGAAAAACTGTTTTTT	CATSNRVYREKLFF
TRBJ2-1	NA	TRBV2	few	TGTGCCAGCAGTGTTGGCAGCAGCTCCTACAATGAGCAGTTCTTC	CASSVGSSSYNEQFF
TRBJ2-7	TRBD1	TRBV9	NA	TGTGCCAGCAGCGTCGGGACAGGGGGAGGTTACGAGCAGTACTTC	CASSVGTGGGYEQYF
TRBJ2-3	NA	TRBV4-1	NA	TGCGCCAGCAGCCAGGGTAAGGAGGTGGATACGCAGTATTTT	CASSQGKEVDTQYF